This T cell receptor (beta chain) was found in a study of patients and donors after allogeneic stem cell transplantation. TCRdb re-derived calls from the RT-PCR reads in MiXCR, one entry per CDR3 protein. This table has roughly 200,000 distinct CDR3 sequences, roughly two fifths appearing once. Trimming shortened V by 4 bases and J by 1 base, and 7 bases separated the two germline ends. CDR3 length: 13 amino acids. Germline V gene lookup returns CDR1 MDHEN and CDR2 SYDVKM. The sequence was obtained from a human donor who was either an allogeneic HSCT recipient or a stem cell or donor lymphocyte infusion donor (not recorded which). It is not recorded whose cells these are; they may come from a transplant donor. The sequenced material came from blood, either unsorted or a sorted T cell fraction (not recorded which). V usage is TRBV28 and J usage is TRBJ1-1; D not certain. The CDR3 sequence: CASSWFQNTEAFF. The CDR3 bases are TGTGCCAGCAGTTGGTTCCAGAACACTGAAGCTTTCTTT.